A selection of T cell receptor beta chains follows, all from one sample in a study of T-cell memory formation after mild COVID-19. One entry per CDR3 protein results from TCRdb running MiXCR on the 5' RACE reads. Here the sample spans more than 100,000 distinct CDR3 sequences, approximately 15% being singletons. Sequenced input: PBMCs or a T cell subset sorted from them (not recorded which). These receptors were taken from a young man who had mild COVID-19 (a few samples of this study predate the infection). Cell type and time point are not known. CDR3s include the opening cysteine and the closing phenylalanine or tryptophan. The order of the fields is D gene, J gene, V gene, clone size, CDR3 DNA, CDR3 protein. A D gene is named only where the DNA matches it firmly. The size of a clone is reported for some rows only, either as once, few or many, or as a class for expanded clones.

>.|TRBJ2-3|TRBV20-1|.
TGCAGTGCTACCCCTGGGCTGAGCACAGATACGCAGTATTTT
CSATPGLSTDTQYF
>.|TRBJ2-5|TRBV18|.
TGTGCCAGCTCACCACCCCCCGGGAACAAGGGCAAGTACTTC
CASSPPPGNKGKYF
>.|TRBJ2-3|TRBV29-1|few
TGCAGCGGAAGCGGGCTTAGCACAGATACGCAGTATTTT
CSGSGLSTDTQYF
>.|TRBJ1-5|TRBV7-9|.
TGTGCCAGCAGCTCGGCCTCTAATCAGCCCCAGCATTTT
CASSSASNQPQHF
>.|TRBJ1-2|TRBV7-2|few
TGTGCCAGCAGCTTTTTTTCACAGGCCTGGGGCTACACCTTC
CASSFFSQAWGYTF
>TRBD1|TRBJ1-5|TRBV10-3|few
TGTGCCATCAGCACAGGGGCCGGAGGCAATCAGCCCCAGCATTTT
CAISTGAGGNQPQHF
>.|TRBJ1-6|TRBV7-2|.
TGTGCCAGCAGACGGCAGAAGGAGGGTTCACCCCTCCACTTT
CASRRQKEGSPLHF
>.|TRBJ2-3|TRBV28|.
TGTGCCAGCACCCATCATACCGGGGGTACAGATACGCAGTATTTT
CASTHHTGGTDTQYF
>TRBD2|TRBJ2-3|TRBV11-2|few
TGTGCCAGCAGCTACTACCAGCGGGGTGACGCAAGAGGTACGCAGTATTTT
CASSYYQRGDARGTQYF
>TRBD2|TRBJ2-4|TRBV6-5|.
TGTGCCAGCAGCCGGACTAGCGGGGGGCTAGCCAAAAACATTCAGTACTTC
CASSRTSGGLAKNIQYF
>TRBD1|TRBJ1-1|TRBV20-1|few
TGCAGTGGCAGACAGGGGGGGAACACTGAAGCTTTCTTT
CSGRQGGNTEAFF
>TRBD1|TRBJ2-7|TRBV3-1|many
TGTGCCAGCAGCTACTGGACAGGATCCTACGAGCAGTACTTC
CASSYWTGSYEQYF
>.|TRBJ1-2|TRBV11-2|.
TGTGCCAGCAGCTTATTCGATAAATATGGCTACACCTTC
CASSLFDKYGYTF
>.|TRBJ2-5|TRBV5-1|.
TGCGCCAGCAGCTACGGGACTGTTCAAGAGACCCAGTACTTC
CASSYGTVQETQYF
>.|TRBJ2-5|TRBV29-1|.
TGCAGCGTCGCCGGGACCCGCCAAGAGACCCAGTACTTC
CSVAGTRQETQYF
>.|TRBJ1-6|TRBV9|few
TGTGCCAGCAGCGTAGCCGGGGGTGGCAAGGATTCACCCCTCCACTTT
CASSVAGGGKDSPLHF
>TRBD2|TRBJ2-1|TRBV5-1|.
TGCGCCAGCAGCCTACGACTAGCGGGGGATAACGACAATGAGCAGTTCTTC
CASSLRLAGDNDNEQFF
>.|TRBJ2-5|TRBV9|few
TGTGCCAGCAGCGGCCCCCCGGGAGAGACCCAGTACTTC
CASSGPPGETQYF
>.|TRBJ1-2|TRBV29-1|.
TGCAGCGCTGGGGACAATCGGGGCTACACCTTC
CSAGDNRGYTF
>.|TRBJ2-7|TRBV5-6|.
TGTGCCAGCAGCCATCAGGGAATCTCCTACGAGCAGTACTTC
CASSHQGISYEQYF
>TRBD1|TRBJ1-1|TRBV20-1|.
TGCAGTGCTGCTGACTCTCAGGGGGCAGGCACTGAAGCTTTCTTT
CSAADSQGAGTEAFF
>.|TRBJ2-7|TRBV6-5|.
TGTGCCAGCAGTTACGGTGGGAGTGCCGCGAGCTCCTACGAGCAGTACTTC
CASSYGGSAASSYEQYF
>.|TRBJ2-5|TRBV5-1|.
TGCGCCAGCAGCCTTGGGGGGGACAGCCAAGAGACCCAGTACTTC
CASSLGGDSQETQYF
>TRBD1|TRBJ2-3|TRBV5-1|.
TGCGCCAGCAGCCAGGGGGCCCTCACCAGCACAGATACGCAGTATTTT
CASSQGALTSTDTQYF
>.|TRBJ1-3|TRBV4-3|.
TGCGCCAGCAGTCGGACGGCTGGAAACACCATATATTTT
CASSRTAGNTIYF
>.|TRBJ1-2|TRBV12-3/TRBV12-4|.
TGTGCCAGCAGTTCGGAAGGCTTTGGCTACACCTTC
CASSSEGFGYTF
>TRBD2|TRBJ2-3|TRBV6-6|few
TGTGCCAGCATCACAGCGGGGTCCCCAGATACGCAGTATTTT
CASITAGSPDTQYF
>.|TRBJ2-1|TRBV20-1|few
TGCAGTGCTGTGGGGGGGCTCAACAATGAGCAGTTCTTC
CSAVGGLNNEQFF
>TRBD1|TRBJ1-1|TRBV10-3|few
TGTGCCATCAGGGACAGGGATAGGAGCACTGAAGCTTTCTTT
CAIRDRDRSTEAFF
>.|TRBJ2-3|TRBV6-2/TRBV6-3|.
TGTGCCAGCAGTACCCACACAGATACGCAGTATTTT
CASSTHTDTQYF
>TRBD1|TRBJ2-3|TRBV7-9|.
TGTGCCAGCAGCTTAGGGACAGGGAGCACAGATACGCAGTATTTT
CASSLGTGSTDTQYF
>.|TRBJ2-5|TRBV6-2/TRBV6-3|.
TGTGCCACCTTACGTTGGCCAGAGACCCAGTACTTC
CATLRWPETQYF
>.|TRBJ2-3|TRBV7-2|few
TGTGCCAGCAGCTCCCGGCCCCCGCTTACTTTCACAGATACGCAGTATTTT
CASSSRPPLTFTDTQYF
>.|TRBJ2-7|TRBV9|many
TGTGCCAGCAGCGTAGGGGGGGGCCGCTACGAGCAGTACTTC
CASSVGGGRYEQYF
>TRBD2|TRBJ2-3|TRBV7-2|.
TGTGCCAGCAGCTTAGTTGGCGGGGGGGACCAGGATACGCAGTATTTT
CASSLVGGGDQDTQYF
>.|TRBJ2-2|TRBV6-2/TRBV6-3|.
TGTGCCAGCAGTCCCTCGGTCACCGGGGAGCTGTTTTTT
CASSPSVTGELFF
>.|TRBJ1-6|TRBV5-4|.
TGTGCCAGCAGCTTGGCCGGGACCGTGGGGCCCCTCCACTTT
CASSLAGTVGPLHF
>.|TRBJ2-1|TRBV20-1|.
TGCAGTGCTACTACAGGCTCCTACAATGAGCAGTTCTTC
CSATTGSYNEQFF
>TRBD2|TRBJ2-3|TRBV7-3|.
TGTGCCAGCAGCTCCGGACTAGCAACAGATACGCAGTATTTT
CASSSGLATDTQYF
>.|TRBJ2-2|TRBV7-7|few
TGTGCCAGCAGCCCGACAGCCACGAACACCGGGGAGCTGTTTTTT
CASSPTATNTGELFF
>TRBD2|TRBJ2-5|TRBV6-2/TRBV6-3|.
TGTGCCAGCAGTTATACTAGCGGGGGGAGACAAGAGACCCAGTACTTC
CASSYTSGGRQETQYF
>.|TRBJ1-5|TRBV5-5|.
TGTGCCAGCAGCTTGGGGGGGGTTGGTCAGCCCCAGCATTTT
CASSLGGVGQPQHF
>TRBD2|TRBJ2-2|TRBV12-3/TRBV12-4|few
TGTGCCAGCAGTCCGCGACTAGCGGGGGCCGGCGGGGAGCTGTTTTTT
CASSPRLAGAGGELFF
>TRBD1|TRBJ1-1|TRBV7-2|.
TGTGCCAGCAGCTGGGGACAGGGGAATGGGGAAGCTTTCTTT
CASSWGQGNGEAFF
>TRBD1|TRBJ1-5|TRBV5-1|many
TGCGCCAGCAGCGGTGGACAGGGGATTTATCAGCCCCAGCATTTT
CASSGGQGIYQPQHF
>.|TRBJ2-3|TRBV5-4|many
TGTGCCAGCAGCATCGCAGATACGCAGTATTTT
CASSIADTQYF